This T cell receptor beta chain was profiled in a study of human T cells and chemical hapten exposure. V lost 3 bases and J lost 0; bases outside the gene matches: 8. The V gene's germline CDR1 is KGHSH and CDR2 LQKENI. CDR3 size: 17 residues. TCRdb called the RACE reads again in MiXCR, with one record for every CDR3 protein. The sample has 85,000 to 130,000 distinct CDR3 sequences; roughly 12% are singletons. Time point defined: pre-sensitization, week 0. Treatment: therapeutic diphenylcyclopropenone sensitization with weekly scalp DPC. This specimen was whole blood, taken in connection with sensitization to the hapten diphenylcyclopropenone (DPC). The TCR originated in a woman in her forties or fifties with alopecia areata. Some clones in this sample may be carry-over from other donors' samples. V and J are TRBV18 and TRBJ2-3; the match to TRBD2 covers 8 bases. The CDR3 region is CASSPFVAGGSTDTQYF. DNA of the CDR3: TGTGCCAGCTCACCCTTTGTGGCGGGGGGAAGCACAGATACGCAGTATTTT.